This T cell receptor (beta chain) derives from a study of blood T cell repertoires in COVID-19. The length of the CDR3 is 15 residues. Germline values: CDR1 SGDLS, CDR2 YYNGEE. The junction had 0 bases not matched to a gene; V was cut back by 2 bases and J by 1 base. Repertoires were generated with immunoSEQ multiplex PCR, while TCRdb's copy carries only in-frame clones and drops some. The sample holds about 98,000 clones, 75% to 85% seen once. This TCR came from a man aged 65-85 years with acute or convalescent COVID-19. Sequenced input: peripheral blood. V is TRBV9 and J is TRBJ2-2, with 9 bases matching TRBD2. This chain's CDR3 is CASSVTSGNTGELFF. CDR3 nucleotides: TGTGCCAGCAGCGTGACTAGCGGGAACACCGGGGAGCTGTTTTTT.